Described below is a single TCR beta chain sequence and its context. This specimen comes from a study of blood T cell repertoires in COVID-19. Measured with immunoSEQ multiplex PCR; TCRdb has only the in-frame clones, and not every one. Among 200,000 or so clones, about 88% were seen once, and the ten largest hold about 2%. This CDR3 has 13 amino acids. Trimming stripped 3 bases from V and 5 bases from J, with 10 bases between. The germline gives CDR1 LNHDA, CDR2 SQIVND (reference sequence). V usage is TRBV19 and J usage is TRBJ1-1; D gene ambiguous. The source is a man aged 35-49 years with active or convalescent COVID-19. Material for sequencing was peripheral blood. The CDR3 DNA is TGTGCCAGTAGTATGAGGGAAGGAACTGAAGCTTTCTTT. This encodes CASSMREGTEAFF. The entire variable domain, with the rest obtained from reference TRBV19 and TRBJ1-1, is as follows: DGGITQSPKYLFRKEGQNVTLSCEQNLNHDAMYWYRQDPGQGLRLIYYSQIVNDFQKGDIAEGYSVSREKKESFPLTVTSAQKNPTAFYLCASSMREGTEAFFGQGTRLTVV.